This TCR beta chain was recorded in a study of monozygotic twins with inflammatory bowel disease. The CDR3 runs to 13 residues. Germline V lookup: CDR1 SEHNR, CDR2 FQNEAQ (reference sequence). TCRdb re-called the 5' RACE reads; every CDR3 protein appears as one record, without DNA. This sample lists 300,000 to 350,000 distinct CDR3 sequences; its ten largest clones have roughly 2%. The J gene is TRBJ2-5, the V gene TRBV7-9; TCRdb gives TRBD2 as the D gene, but with no DNA this cannot be confirmed. Material for sequencing was blood. The TCR was taken from a human donor with ulcerative colitis or Crohn's disease, or a healthy co-twin of an affected twin (not recorded which). The CDR3: CASSTSRGETQYF.